Detailed here is one T cell receptor beta chain. With a much larger clone just one base away, this may be a read error. The missing conserved phenylalanine or tryptophan at the end of this CDR3 makes a read error likely. Every sample yielded at least 7 million isolated PBMCs. This sample stems from a study of blood T cells in healthy people across ages. On the study more broadly: The template switching approach captured approximately one barcoded beta molecule for every two T cells.

Then a second PCR, running roughly 7 to 11 cycles, was carried out with a sample-barcoded 5' primer and a J-beta primer mix. Each of the cDNA molecules was tagged by a template-switch adaptor with 12 random nucleotides. Each sample yielded at least 3 million CDR3-containing paired-end reads. One entry per CDR3 protein, called by TCRdb with MiXCR from the 5' RACE reads. The table has 550,000 to 650,000 distinct CDR3 sequences, approximately 30% seen once; the top ten hold roughly 14%. Trimming took off 2 bases at V and 3 bases at J, with 8 bases between the two ends. The CDR3 runs to 14 residues. Germline V lookup: CDR1 SGHTA, CDR2 FQGTGA.

Specimen: blood. J is TRBJ2-1 and V is TRBV7-3, with D possibly being TRBD2 (5 bases). The sequence derives from an elderly woman in good health. The CDR3 nucleotides are TGTGCCAGCAGCTTAGGAGGCCGCTACAATGAGCAGTTCTTA. Translated, it gives CASSLGGRYNEQFL.